Below, 17 T cell receptor beta chains from the same sample are listed, as sequenced in a study of shared clonotypes between healthy human individuals. Sequencing used immunoSEQ multiplex PCR; TCRdb keeps in-frame clones, though not all of them. Of some 2.4 million clones in the sample, 80% to 95% were seen once. The sequencing input was naive CD4+ T cells from PBMCs. The subset is: CD45RA+ positively selected. The receptors come from a man between 18 and 35 years old in good health. Some clones in this sample may be carry-over from other donors' samples.

As to this clone: The same CDR3 arises from other DNA sequences in this sample as well. The CDR3 DNA is TGTGCCAGCAGTGAATCCGGGACAGGTTCCTACGAGCAGTACTTC. Translating gives CASSESGTGSYEQYF. J is TRBJ2-7 and V is TRBV25-1; 8 positions match TRBD1. CDR1 and CDR2 (germline): MGHDK, SYGVNS. With V trimmed by 1 base and J by 1 base, 3 bases remained unmatched. The CDR3 covers 15 residues.

The rearrangement links TRBV28 to TRBJ1-6; 7 nucleotides line up with TRBD1. CDR1 is MDHEN and CDR2 is SYDVKM in the germline V gene. The CDR3 spans 12 residues. CDR3 in DNA: TGTGCGTCGGGACAGACAAATTCACCCCTCCACTTT. Its protein is CASGQTNSPLHF.

This clone has just one count. The chain employs TRBV27 and TRBJ1-6; D may be TRBD1 (5 bases). The V end lost 5 bases, the J end lost 0 bases, and 14 bases lay between the germline ends. The CDR3 has 17 residues. The germline gives CDR1 MNHEY, CDR2 SMNVEV (reference sequence). The CDR3 loop is CASSGAFGSSYNSPLHF. In DNA, the CDR3 is TGTGCCAGCAGTGGGGCCTTCGGGAGCTCCTATAATTCACCCCTCCACTTT.

The chain uses TRBV5-4 and TRBJ1-1, with 9 bases that match TRBD1. CDR1 and CDR2 (germline): SGHNT, YYREEE (reference sequence). V lost 3 bases and J lost 0; bases outside the gene matches: 9. The CDR3 is 17 amino acids. CDR3 in amino acids: CASSSGTGRSMNTEAFF. DNA for the CDR3: TGTGCCAGCAGCTCTGGGACAGGGAGGTCCATGAACACTGAAGCTTTCTTT.

The genes are TRBV15 and TRBJ2-4; TRBD1 or TRBD2 may be the D gene (5 bases each). The CDR3 is 16 amino acids. Deletions cut 3 bases from V and 4 bases from J, with 16 bases between. CDR1 LNHNV and CDR2 YYDKDF come from the germline V gene (reference sequence). CDR3 protein: CATSRNSGTVKNIQYF. DNA for the CDR3: TGTGCCACCAGCAGGAATTCCGGGACGGTGAAAAACATTCAGTACTTC.

This CDR3 is CARGCTHRGEQYF. The CDR3 nucleotides read TGTGCCAGAGGTTGCACCCACCGCGGCGAGCAGTACTTC. The chain carries TRBV27 and TRBJ2-7; D gene uncertain. The germline V gene encodes CDR1 MNHEY and CDR2 SMNVEV (reference sequence). There are 13 residues in the CDR3. V lost 9 bases and J 6 bases, leaving 18 bases between the germline ends.

This rearrangement joins TRBV7-3 to TRBJ2-2, with TRBD1 as a possible D gene (6 bases). The CDR3 has 18 amino acids. Germline values: CDR1 SGHTA, CDR2 FQGTGA. V lost 4 bases to trimming and J lost 0 bases, with 18 bases between them. The CDR3 here is CASSSHSGTSANTGELFF. The CDR3, as DNA: TGTGCCAGCAGCTCTCACAGTGGGACATCTGCGAACACCGGGGAGCTGTTTTTT. The whole variable domain, remainder taken from reference TRBV7-3 and TRBJ2-2, is GAGVSQTPSNKVTEKGKYVELRCDPISGHTALYWYRQSLGQGPEFLIYFQGTGAADDSGLPNDRFFAVRPEGSVSTLKIQRTERGDSAVYLCASSSHSGTSANTGELFFGEGSRLTVL.

This clone appeared a single time. The V and J genes are TRBV7-8 and TRBJ2-7; D is uncertain. The CDR3 totals 16 residues. The V and J ends lost 1 base and 4 bases respectively, with 17 bases between them. Germline loops: CDR1 SGHVS, CDR2 FQNEAQ. The CDR3 DNA reads TGTGCCAGCAGCTTAGTTGGTCTGGCCCCGAATTACGAGCAGTACTTC. This translates into CASSLVGLAPNYEQYF.

This clone has just one count. The chain joins TRBV5-1 to TRBJ2-5; D perhaps matches TRBD1 (5 bases). This CDR3 has 15 residues. The V and J ends lost 1 base and 4 bases respectively, with 14 bases between them. Germline CDR1 and CDR2: SGHRS and YFSETQ. The chain's CDR3 is CASSLLGRQGETQYF. CDR3 sequence (DNA): TGCGCCAGCAGCTTGTTGGGCAGGCAGGGAGAGACCCAGTACTTC.

The chain carries TRBV18 and TRBJ2-2; no firm D call. Germline V CDR1 and CDR2: KGHSH, LQKENI. This CDR3 contains 12 residues. Trimming left V 4 bases short and J 5 bases short, with 5 bases between. The CDR3 loop is CASSQGTGELFF. The CDR3 bases are TGTGCCAGCTCACAGGGAACCGGGGAGCTGTTTTTT.

As to this clone: Other DNA sequences in this sample translate to the same CDR3. V and J are TRBV7-9 and TRBJ1-2; 7 bases are shared with TRBD1. The length of the CDR3 is 13 residues. CDR1 is SEHNR, CDR2 FQNEAQ, per germline (reference sequence). The ends lost 4 bases at V and 4 bases at J; junction bases unmatched: 3. The CDR3 region has the DNA TGTGCCAGCAGCTCCGGACAGGTCTATGGCTACACCTTC. It specifies CASSSGQVYGYTF.

V is TRBV7-9 and J is TRBJ2-7, with TRBD1 as a possible D gene (6 bases). V lost 3 bases and J lost 2, with 11 bases in between. The CDR3 is 14 residues long. CDR1 and CDR2 (germline): SEHNR, FQNEAQ (reference sequence). CDR3 sequence reads: CASSFQTGTYEQYF. Here the CDR3 DNA reads TGTGCCAGCAGCTTCCAGACAGGAACCTACGAGCAGTACTTC.

This chain connects TRBV27 to TRBJ1-2; D ambiguous. CDR1 is MNHEY, CDR2 SMNVEV, per germline (reference sequence). CDR3 length: 18 amino acids. V shed 0 bases and J shed 6 bases, with 23 bases lying between them. CDR3 protein: CASSLSIGYSREGNGYTF. Written as DNA, the CDR3 is TGTGCCAGCAGTTTATCTATCGGATATTCGCGGGAAGGCAATGGCTACACCTTC.

The sample holds one count of this clone. The chain couples TRBV28 to TRBJ2-1; 10 nucleotides line up with TRBD2. Germline loops: CDR1 MDHEN, CDR2 SYDVKM. This CDR3 spans 14 amino acids. Trimming at V came to 9 bases and at J to 5 bases, leaving 7 bases not matched to a gene. The DNA for the CDR3 is TGTGCCAGTATAGCGGGAGGCCGGAACAATGAGCAGTTCTTC. Protein: CASIAGGRNNEQFF.

The chain joins TRBV7-9 to TRBJ1-5, with a weak D call TRBD1 (5 bases). CDR1 and CDR2 (germline): SEHNR, FQNEAQ (reference sequence). The CDR3 totals 15 residues. The V end lost 5 bases, the J end lost 7 bases, and 18 bases lay between the germline ends. CDR3: CASSLDTIAGQPQHF. Written as DNA, the CDR3 is TGTGCCAGCAGCCTGGACACTATCGCGGGACAGCCCCAGCATTTT.

As DNA, the CDR3 is TGTGCCACCAGCAGATATGGGACTAGCGGGAGCCCAAACCACAATGAGCAGTTCTTC. Its translation is CATSRYGTSGSPNHNEQFF. The chain joins TRBV15 to TRBJ2-1; TRBD2 matches 14 bases. CDR1 is LNHNV, CDR2 YYDKDF, per germline (reference sequence). This CDR3 is built from 19 residues. Trimming took 2 bases from V and 5 from J; bases not matched to a gene: 11.

This chain connects TRBV6-5 to TRBJ2-5, with a weak D call TRBD2 (6 bases). Trimming shortened V by 0 bases and J by 9 bases, and 14 bases separated the two germline ends. The CDR3 contains 14 residues. Germline V gives CDR1 MNHEY, CDR2 SVGAGI. This CDR3 is CASSYSNTPGAQYF. As DNA, the CDR3 is TGTGCCAGCAGTTACTCTAATACACCGGGGGCCCAGTACTTC.